A selection of T cell receptor beta chains follows, all from one sample in a study of shared clonotypes between healthy human individuals. Using immunoSEQ multiplex PCR, the repertoire was profiled, and TCRdb retains in-frame clones only, with some absent. The data show 800,000 to 1,200,000 clones, with about 80% seen just once and approximately 0.5% held by the top ten. Sequenced material: memory CD4+ T cells from PBMCs. The source of these receptors is a man between 18 and 29 years old in good health. Some clones in this sample may be carry-over from other donors' samples. CDR3s include the opening cysteine and the closing phenylalanine or tryptophan. Each record gives: J gene, clone size, V gene, D gene, CDR3 protein, CDR3 DNA. A D gene is named only where the DNA matches it firmly. Size values are once, few and many counts, or a class for expanded clones, and some rows have none.

J: TRBJ2-7; size: .; V: TRBV5-1; D: TRBD1; CDR3: CASSLLGQGAREQYF; DNA: TGCGCCAGCAGCTTGCTCGGACAGGGGGCGAGGGAGCAGTACTTC
J: TRBJ2-5; size: .; V: TRBV7-2; D: .; CDR3: CASSHPLWGQETQYF; DNA: TGTGCCAGCAGCCACCCTCTTTGGGGTCAAGAGACCCAGTACTTC
J: TRBJ2-7; size: once; V: TRBV2; D: TRBD2; CDR3: CASSATSGATEQYF; DNA: TGTGCCAGCAGCGCCACTAGCGGGGCTACCGAGCAGTACTTC
J: TRBJ2-5; size: .; V: TRBV7-3; D: TRBD1; CDR3: CASSGTDQETQYF; DNA: TGTGCCAGCAGCGGGACAGACCAAGAGACCCAGTACTTC
J: TRBJ1-2; size: few; V: TRBV7-2; D: .; CDR3: CASSSNRYGYTF; DNA: TGTGCCAGCAGCTCAAACCGCTATGGCTACACCTTC
J: TRBJ2-1; size: many; V: TRBV28; D: .; CDR3: CASTKVGGEQFF; DNA: TGTGCCAGCACAAAAGTAGGAGGTGAGCAGTTCTTC
J: TRBJ2-1; size: .; V: TRBV28; D: .; CDR3: CASSLQGPSRSNEQFF; DNA: TGTGCCAGCAGTTTACAGGGGCCGTCGAGGAGCAATGAGCAGTTCTTC
J: TRBJ2-5; size: .; V: TRBV11-2; D: .; CDR3: CASSSLAVQETQYF; DNA: TGTGCCAGCAGCTCTTTAGCGGTTCAAGAGACCCAGTACTTC
J: TRBJ2-1; size: once; V: TRBV7-3; D: TRBD1; CDR3: CASSLSGTGYNEQFF; DNA: TGTGCCAGCAGCTTAAGTGGGACAGGGTACAATGAGCAGTTCTTC
J: TRBJ2-3; size: .; V: TRBV29-1; D: TRBD1; CDR3: CSVGQGATDTQYF; DNA: TGCAGCGTCGGACAGGGGGCCACAGATACGCAGTATTTT
J: TRBJ2-7; size: many; V: TRBV7-8; D: .; CDR3: CASSQLNEQYF; DNA: TGTGCCAGCAGCCAATTGAACGAGCAGTACTTC
J: TRBJ1-2; size: .; V: TRBV5-6; D: .; CDR3: CASSPGIANGYTF; DNA: TGTGCCAGCAGTCCCGGGATTGCGAACGGCTACACCTTC
J: TRBJ2-1; size: .; V: TRBV14; D: TRBD1; CDR3: CASSQGGTGYNEQFF; DNA: TGTGCCAGCAGCCAAGGTGGGACAGGGTACAATGAGCAGTTCTTC
J: TRBJ2-2; size: once; V: TRBV2; D: .; CDR3: CASSEARQRSYTGELFF; DNA: TGTGCCAGCAGTGAAGCCCGCCAGCGGAGTTACACCGGGGAGCTGTTTTTT
J: TRBJ2-7; size: .; V: TRBV9; D: TRBD2; CDR3: CASSARPASGTTYEQYF; DNA: TGTGCCAGCAGCGCGAGACCGGCTAGCGGAACTACCTACGAGCAGTACTTC
J: TRBJ2-1; size: .; V: TRBV5-4; D: .; CDR3: CASSSTGYAYNEQFF; DNA: TGTGCCAGCAGCTCCACAGGGTACGCCTACAATGAGCAGTTCTTC
J: TRBJ2-1; size: .; V: TRBV5-1; D: .; CDR3: CASSLFGTSYNEQFF; DNA: TGCGCCAGCAGCTTGTTTGGAACCTCCTACAATGAGCAGTTCTTC
J: TRBJ2-1; size: .; V: TRBV19; D: TRBD1; CDR3: CASSIWTGGKNEQFF; DNA: TGTGCCAGTAGTATTTGGACAGGGGGAAAGAATGAGCAGTTCTTC
J: TRBJ2-5; size: .; V: TRBV6-6; D: .; CDR3: CASSAWETQYF; DNA: TGTGCCAGCAGCGCGTGGGAGACCCAGTACTTC
J: TRBJ2-1; size: .; V: TRBV6-6; D: TRBD2; CDR3: CASSYGGGRAGYEQFF; DNA: TGTGCCAGCAGTTACGGCGGCGGGAGGGCCGGGTATGAGCAGTTCTTC
J: TRBJ2-4; size: once; V: TRBV4-1; D: TRBD2; CDR3: CASSQGEREAKNIQYF; DNA: TGCGCCAGCAGCCAAGGCGAGCGGGAGGCCAAAAACATTCAGTACTTC
J: TRBJ2-7; size: .; V: TRBV28; D: TRBD2; CDR3: CASSLLPGLAGGRFYEQYF; DNA: TGTGCCAGCAGTTTACTTCCGGGACTAGCGGGAGGTCGATTCTACGAGCAGTACTTC
J: TRBJ2-3; size: few; V: TRBV6-6; D: .; CDR3: CASRTSATDTQYF; DNA: TGTGCCAGCAGGACCTCTGCCACAGATACGCAGTATTTT
J: TRBJ2-2; size: .; V: TRBV7-3; D: .; CDR3: CASSLNIGRPSTGELFF; DNA: TGTGCCAGCAGCTTAAATATCGGACGCCCCAGCACCGGGGAGCTGTTTTTT
J: TRBJ1-3; size: .; V: TRBV7-2; D: .; CDR3: CASSLGPVSGNTIYF; DNA: TGTGCCAGCAGCTTAGGACCTGTCTCTGGAAACACCATATATTTT
J: TRBJ2-7; size: few; V: TRBV4-1; D: TRBD1; CDR3: CASSHPGQATYEQYF; DNA: TGCGCCAGCAGCCACCCGGGACAGGCCACCTACGAGCAGTACTTC
J: TRBJ2-1; size: .; V: TRBV5-1; D: .; CDR3: CASSPQVTGVDNEQFF; DNA: TGCGCCAGCAGCCCCCAAGTAACGGGAGTGGACAATGAGCAGTTCTTC
J: TRBJ1-4; size: .; V: TRBV7-6; D: .; CDR3: CASSLPGRKLFF; DNA: TGTGCCAGCAGCTTACCCGGCAGAAAACTGTTTTTT
J: TRBJ2-7; size: .; V: TRBV25-1; D: .; CDR3: CASSLRDEQYF; DNA: TGTGCCAGCAGCCTCAGGGACGAGCAGTACTTC
J: TRBJ1-2; size: .; V: TRBV11-2; D: TRBD1; CDR3: CASSPDRVNGYTF; DNA: TGTGCCAGCAGCCCGGACAGGGTTAACGGCTACACCTTC
J: TRBJ2-1; size: .; V: TRBV7-9; D: TRBD2; CDR3: CASSQTSGSYNEQFF; DNA: TGTGCCAGCAGCCAGACTAGCGGGAGTTACAATGAGCAGTTCTTC
J: TRBJ2-5; size: .; V: TRBV18; D: .; CDR3: CASSPNEETQYF; DNA: TGTGCCAGCTCACCAAACGAGGAGACCCAGTACTTC
J: TRBJ2-5; size: .; V: TRBV19; D: .; CDR3: CASSKFTGNQETQYF; DNA: TGTGCCAGTAGTAAATTCACAGGGAACCAAGAGACCCAGTACTTC
J: TRBJ2-1; size: .; V: TRBV6-4; D: TRBD2; CDR3: CASSDSSGRWSEQFF; DNA: TGTGCCAGCAGTGACTCTAGCGGGAGGTGGTCTGAGCAGTTCTTC
J: TRBJ2-7; size: .; V: TRBV6-5; D: .; CDR3: CASSYWGDEQYF; DNA: TGTGCCAGCAGTTACTGGGGGGACGAGCAGTACTTC
J: TRBJ1-1; size: .; V: TRBV2; D: .; CDR3: CASSRKNTEAFF; DNA: TGTGCCAGCAGTCGAAAGAACACTGAAGCTTTCTTT
J: TRBJ2-1; size: .; V: TRBV2; D: TRBD1; CDR3: CASRRSGGNEQFF; DNA: TGTGCCAGCAGACGATCAGGGGGCAATGAGCAGTTCTTC
J: TRBJ2-7; size: .; V: TRBV20-1; D: .; CDR3: CSAATGRQYF; DNA: TGCAGTGCCGCGACAGGCCGTCAGTACTTC
J: TRBJ2-5; size: .; V: TRBV4-3; D: TRBD2; CDR3: CASSQGNRGGETQYF; DNA: TGCGCCAGCAGCCAAGGAAACCGGGGGGGAGAGACCCAGTACTTC
J: TRBJ1-1; size: .; V: TRBV7-3; D: TRBD1; CDR3: CASSIQGGATEAFF; DNA: TGTGCCAGCAGCATACAGGGGGGAGCCACTGAAGCTTTCTTT
J: TRBJ1-4; size: .; V: TRBV10-3; D: .; CDR3: CAISGRADYEKLFF; DNA: TGTGCCATCAGTGGTCGGGCAGATTATGAAAAACTGTTTTTT
J: TRBJ2-3; size: .; V: TRBV18; D: TRBD2; CDR3: CASSPRTRTDTQYF; DNA: TGTGCCAGCTCACCTCGGACTAGAACAGATACGCAGTATTTT
J: TRBJ2-7; size: .; V: TRBV10-3; D: TRBD1; CDR3: CATGDRGRMSLGEQYF; DNA: TGTGCCACCGGTGACAGGGGGCGTATGAGCTTGGGCGAGCAGTACTTC
J: TRBJ2-7; size: .; V: TRBV5-1; D: .; CDR3: CASSLQGWYEQYF; DNA: TGCGCCAGCAGCTTGCAAGGGTGGTACGAGCAGTACTTC
J: TRBJ1-2; size: many; V: TRBV15; D: .; CDR3: CATSRDRQNYGYTF; DNA: TGTGCCACCAGCAGAGATAGGCAGAACTATGGCTACACCTTC
J: TRBJ2-7; size: .; V: TRBV27; D: .; CDR3: CASSSATDYEQYF; DNA: TGTGCCAGCAGTTCGGCGACCGACTACGAGCAGTACTTC
J: TRBJ2-7; size: .; V: TRBV18; D: .; CDR3: CASSAGPTAYEQYF; DNA: TGTGCCAGCTCGGCCGGGCCGACAGCCTACGAGCAGTACTTC
J: TRBJ2-1; size: .; V: TRBV6-6; D: .; CDR3: CASSYSMGKGEQFF; DNA: TGTGCCAGCAGTTACTCGATGGGCAAGGGTGAGCAGTTCTTC
J: TRBJ2-5; size: .; V: TRBV5-1; D: .; CDR3: CASSLDAETQYF; DNA: TGCGCCAGCAGCTTGGACGCGGAGACCCAGTACTTC
J: TRBJ2-1; size: .; V: TRBV6-5; D: .; CDR3: CASSYSGPPRDNEQFF; DNA: TGTGCCAGCAGTTACTCGGGTCCCCCCAGGGACAATGAGCAGTTCTTC
J: TRBJ2-3; size: .; V: TRBV15; D: .; CDR3: CATSGGLKGADTQYF; DNA: TGTGCCACCAGCGGGGGACTTAAGGGTGCAGATACGCAGTATTTT
J: TRBJ2-7; size: .; V: TRBV5-8; D: TRBD2; CDR3: CASSSPQRGTYEQYF; DNA: TGTGCCAGCAGCTCGCCCCAGCGGGGGACCTACGAGCAGTACTTC
J: TRBJ1-1; size: few; V: TRBV6-6; D: .; CDR3: CASRDDGNTEAFF; DNA: TGTGCCAGTCGAGATGACGGTAACACTGAAGCTTTCTTT
J: TRBJ2-7; size: .; V: TRBV18; D: TRBD2; CDR3: CASSPVAGGSYEQYF; DNA: TGTGCCAGCTCACCGGTAGCGGGGGGCTCCTACGAGCAGTACTTC
J: TRBJ2-7; size: .; V: TRBV28; D: TRBD2; CDR3: CASTTLTGGAYHYEQYF; DNA: TGTGCCAGCACCACACTAACGGGGGGGGCGTACCACTACGAGCAGTACTTC
J: TRBJ1-1; size: .; V: TRBV6-6; D: TRBD1; CDR3: CASSYNRGVLAFF; DNA: TGTGCCAGCAGTTACAACAGGGGGGTCCTGGCTTTCTTT